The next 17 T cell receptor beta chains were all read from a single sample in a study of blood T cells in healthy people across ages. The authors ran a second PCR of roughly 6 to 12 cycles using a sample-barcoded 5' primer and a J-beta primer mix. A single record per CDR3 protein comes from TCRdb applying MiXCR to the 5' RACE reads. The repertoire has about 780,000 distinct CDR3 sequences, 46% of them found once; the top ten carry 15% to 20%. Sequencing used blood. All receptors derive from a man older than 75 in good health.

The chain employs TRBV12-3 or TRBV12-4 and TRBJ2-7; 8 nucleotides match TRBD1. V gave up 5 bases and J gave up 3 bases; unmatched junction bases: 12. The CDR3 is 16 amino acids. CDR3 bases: TGTGCCAGCAGTCCCCTTGACAGGGGTTCCCGCTACGAGCAGTACTTC. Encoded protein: CASSPLDRGSRYEQYF.

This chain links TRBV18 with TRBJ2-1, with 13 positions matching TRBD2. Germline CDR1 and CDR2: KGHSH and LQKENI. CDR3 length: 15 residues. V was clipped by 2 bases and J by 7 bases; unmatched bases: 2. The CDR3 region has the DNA TGTGCCAGCTCACCAAAGACTAGCGGGAGGAATGAGCAGTTCTTC. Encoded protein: CASSPKTSGRNEQFF.

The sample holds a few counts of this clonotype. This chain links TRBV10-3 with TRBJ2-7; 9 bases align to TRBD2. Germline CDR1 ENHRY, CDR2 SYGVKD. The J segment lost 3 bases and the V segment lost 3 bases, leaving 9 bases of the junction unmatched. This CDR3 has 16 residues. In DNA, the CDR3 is TGTGCCATCAGTGACCCCGGGATAGCGGGAGACTACGAGCAGTACTTC. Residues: CAISDPGIAGDYEQYF.

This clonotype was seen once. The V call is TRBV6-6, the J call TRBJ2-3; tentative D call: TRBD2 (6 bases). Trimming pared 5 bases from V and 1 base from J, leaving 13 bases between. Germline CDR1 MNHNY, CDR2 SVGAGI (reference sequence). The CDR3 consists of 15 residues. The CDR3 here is CASSDQGLRTDTQYF. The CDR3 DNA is TGTGCCAGCAGTGACCAGGGACTTCGCACAGATACGCAGTATTTT.

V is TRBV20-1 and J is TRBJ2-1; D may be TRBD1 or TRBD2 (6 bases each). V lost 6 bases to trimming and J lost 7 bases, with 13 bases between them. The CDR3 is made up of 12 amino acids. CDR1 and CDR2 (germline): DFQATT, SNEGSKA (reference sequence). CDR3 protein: CSAKRGVNEQFF. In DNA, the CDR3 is TGCAGTGCAAAGAGGGGGGTTAATGAGCAGTTCTTC.

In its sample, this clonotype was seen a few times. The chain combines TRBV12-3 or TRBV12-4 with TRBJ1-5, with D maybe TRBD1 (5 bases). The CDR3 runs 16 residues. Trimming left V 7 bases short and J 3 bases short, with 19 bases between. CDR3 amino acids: CASTEEAGTTNQPQHF. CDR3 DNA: TGTGCCAGCACTGAAGAGGCCGGGACTACCAATCAGCCCCAGCATTTT.

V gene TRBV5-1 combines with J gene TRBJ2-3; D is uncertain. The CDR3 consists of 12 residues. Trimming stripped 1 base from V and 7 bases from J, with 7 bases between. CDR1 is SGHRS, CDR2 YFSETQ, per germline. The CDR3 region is CASSLYENTQYF. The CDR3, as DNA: TGCGCCAGCAGCTTGTACGAGAATACGCAGTATTTT.

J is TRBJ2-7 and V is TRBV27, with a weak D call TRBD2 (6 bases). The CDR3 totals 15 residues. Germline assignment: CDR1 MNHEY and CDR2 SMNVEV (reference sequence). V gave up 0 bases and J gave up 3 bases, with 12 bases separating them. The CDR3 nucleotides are TGTGCCAGCAGTTTATCGACGGGGGTTAACTACGAGCAGTACTTC. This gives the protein CASSLSTGVNYEQYF.

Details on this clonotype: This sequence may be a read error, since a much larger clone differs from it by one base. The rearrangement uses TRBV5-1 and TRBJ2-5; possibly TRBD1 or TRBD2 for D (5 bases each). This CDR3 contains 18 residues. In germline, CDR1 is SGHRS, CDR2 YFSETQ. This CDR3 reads CASSLDLRGPWGREIQYF. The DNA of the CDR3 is TGCGCCAGCAGCTTGGATCTGAGGGGCCCCTGGGGGAGAGAGATCCAGTACTTC.

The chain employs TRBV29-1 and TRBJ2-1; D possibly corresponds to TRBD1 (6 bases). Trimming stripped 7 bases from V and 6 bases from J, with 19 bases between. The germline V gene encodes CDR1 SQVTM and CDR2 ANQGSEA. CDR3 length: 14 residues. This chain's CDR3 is CSAKDRLETNEQFF. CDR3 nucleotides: TGCAGCGCTAAGGACAGATTGGAAACCAATGAGCAGTTCTTC.

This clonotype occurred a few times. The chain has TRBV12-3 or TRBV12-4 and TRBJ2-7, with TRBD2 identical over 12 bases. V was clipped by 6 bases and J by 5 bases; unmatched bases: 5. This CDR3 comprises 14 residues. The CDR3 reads CASSWTSGIHEQYF. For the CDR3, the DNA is TGTGCCAGCAGCTGGACTAGCGGGATCCACGAGCAGTACTTC.

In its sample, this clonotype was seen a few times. DNA of the CDR3: TGTGCCAGCAGTTACGAAAACCCCTTGGCTCCTTATACTAACACAGATACGCAGTATTTT. It yields the protein CASSYENPLAPYTNTDTQYF. This chain connects TRBV6-5 to TRBJ2-3; D call uncertain. The CDR3 is 20 residues long. Trimming stripped 2 bases from V and 2 bases from J, with 26 bases between. Germline loops: CDR1 MNHEY, CDR2 SVGAGI.

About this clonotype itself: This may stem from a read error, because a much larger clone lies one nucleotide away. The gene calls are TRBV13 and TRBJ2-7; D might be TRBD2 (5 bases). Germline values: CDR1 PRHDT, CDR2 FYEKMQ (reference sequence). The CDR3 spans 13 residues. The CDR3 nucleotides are TGTGCCAGCAGCTCCGGGATCTCCTGCGAGCAGTACTTC. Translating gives CASSSGISCEQYF.

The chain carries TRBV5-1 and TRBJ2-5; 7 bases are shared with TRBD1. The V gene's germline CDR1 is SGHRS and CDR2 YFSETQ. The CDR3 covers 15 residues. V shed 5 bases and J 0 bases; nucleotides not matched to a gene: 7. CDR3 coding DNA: TGCGCCAGCAGATCGGGACAGCCGTACCAAGAGACCCAGTACTTC. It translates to CASRSGQPYQETQYF. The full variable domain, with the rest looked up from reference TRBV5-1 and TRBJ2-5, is KAGVTQTPRYLIKTRGQQVTLSCSPISGHRSVSWYQQTPGQGLQFLFEYFSETQRNKGNFPGRFSGRQFSNSRSEMNVSTLELGDSALYLCASRSGQPYQETQYFGPGTRLLVL.

CDR3 DNA: TGTGCCAGCAGCTTAGTTCCAGGGGTCCACGAGCAGTACTTC. Translated, it gives CASSLVPGVHEQYF. The V and J genes are TRBV11-2 and TRBJ2-7; D perhaps matches TRBD1 (6 bases). V was trimmed by 1 base and J by 5 bases, leaving 12 bases between them. This CDR3 comprises 14 residues. The germline V gene has CDR1 SGHAT and CDR2 FQNNGV.

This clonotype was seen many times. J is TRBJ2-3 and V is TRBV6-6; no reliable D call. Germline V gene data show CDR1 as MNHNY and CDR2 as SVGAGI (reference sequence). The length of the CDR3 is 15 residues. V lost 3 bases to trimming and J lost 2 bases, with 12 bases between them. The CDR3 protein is CASSYGRGLTDTQYF. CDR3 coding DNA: TGTGCCAGCAGTTATGGTCGCGGCCTCACAGATACGCAGTATTTT.

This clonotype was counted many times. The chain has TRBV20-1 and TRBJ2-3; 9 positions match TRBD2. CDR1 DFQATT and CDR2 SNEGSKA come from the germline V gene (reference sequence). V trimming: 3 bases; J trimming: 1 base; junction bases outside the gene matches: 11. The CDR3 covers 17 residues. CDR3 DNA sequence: TGCAGTGCTAGTTATCTAGCGGGAAAGCTCGGCACAGATACGCAGTATTTT. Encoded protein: CSASYLAGKLGTDTQYF.